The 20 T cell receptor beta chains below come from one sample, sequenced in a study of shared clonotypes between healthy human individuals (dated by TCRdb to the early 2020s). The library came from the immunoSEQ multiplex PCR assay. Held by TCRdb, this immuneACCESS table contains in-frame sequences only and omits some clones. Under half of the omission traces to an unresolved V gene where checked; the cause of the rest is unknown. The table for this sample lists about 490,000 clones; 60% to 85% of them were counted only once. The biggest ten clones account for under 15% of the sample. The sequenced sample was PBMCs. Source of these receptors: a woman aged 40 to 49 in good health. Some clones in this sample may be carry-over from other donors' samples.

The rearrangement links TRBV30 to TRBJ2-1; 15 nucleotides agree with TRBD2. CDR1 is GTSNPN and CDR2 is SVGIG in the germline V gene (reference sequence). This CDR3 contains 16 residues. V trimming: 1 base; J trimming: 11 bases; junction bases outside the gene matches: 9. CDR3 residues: CAWSGPGTSGRFKQFF. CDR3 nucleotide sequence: TGTGCCTGGAGTGGGCCCGGGACTAGCGGGAGGTTTAAGCAGTTCTTC.

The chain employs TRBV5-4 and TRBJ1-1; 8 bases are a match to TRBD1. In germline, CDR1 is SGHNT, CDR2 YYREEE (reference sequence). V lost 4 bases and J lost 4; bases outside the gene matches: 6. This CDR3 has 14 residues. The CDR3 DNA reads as TGTGCCAGCAGCCCCGGGACAGGCGGCACTGAAGCTTTCTTT. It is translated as CASSPGTGGTEAFF.

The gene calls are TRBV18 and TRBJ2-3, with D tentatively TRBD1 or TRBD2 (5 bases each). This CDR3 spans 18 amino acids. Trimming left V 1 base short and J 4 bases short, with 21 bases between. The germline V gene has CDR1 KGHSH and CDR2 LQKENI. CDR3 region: CASSPLPGTTGRADTQYF. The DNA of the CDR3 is TGTGCCAGCTCACCACTTCCTGGGACGACGGGCCGGGCAGATACGCAGTATTTT.

The CDR3 DNA sequence: TGTGCCAGCAGCTTCCCGGCTTTCCTTGAGACCCAGTACTTC. Translating it yields CASSFPAFLETQYF. The chain joins TRBV5-6 to TRBJ2-5; D is unclear. The CDR3 runs to 14 residues. The germline V gene has CDR1 SGHDT and CDR2 YYEEEE. Deletions cut 2 bases from V and 5 bases from J, with 13 bases between.

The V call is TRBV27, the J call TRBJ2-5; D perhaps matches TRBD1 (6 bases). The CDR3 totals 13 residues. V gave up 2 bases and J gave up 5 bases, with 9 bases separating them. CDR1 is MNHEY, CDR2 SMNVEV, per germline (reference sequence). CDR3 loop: CASSLGDRETQYF. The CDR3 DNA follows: TGTGCCAGCAGTTTAGGCGACAGGGAGACCCAGTACTTC.

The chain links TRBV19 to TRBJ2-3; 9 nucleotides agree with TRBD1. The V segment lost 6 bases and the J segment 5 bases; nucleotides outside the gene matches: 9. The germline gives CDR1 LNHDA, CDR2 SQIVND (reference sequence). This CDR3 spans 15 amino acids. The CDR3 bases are TGTGCCAGTAGACTGGGACAGGGAAAAGTAGATACGCAGTATTTT. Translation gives CASRLGQGKVDTQYF. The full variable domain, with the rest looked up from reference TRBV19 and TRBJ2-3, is DGGITQSPKYLFRKEGQNVTLSCEQNLNHDAMYWYRQDPGQGLRLIYYSQIVNDFQKGDIAEGYSVSREKKESFPLTVTSAQKNPTAFYLCASRLGQGKVDTQYFGPGTRLTVL.

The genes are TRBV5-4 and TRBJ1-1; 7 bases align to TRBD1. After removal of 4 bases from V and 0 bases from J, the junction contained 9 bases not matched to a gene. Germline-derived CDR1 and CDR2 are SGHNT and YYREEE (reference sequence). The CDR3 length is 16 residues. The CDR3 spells CASSTYRGYMNTEAFF. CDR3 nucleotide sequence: TGTGCCAGCAGCACGTACAGGGGATACATGAACACTGAAGCTTTCTTT.

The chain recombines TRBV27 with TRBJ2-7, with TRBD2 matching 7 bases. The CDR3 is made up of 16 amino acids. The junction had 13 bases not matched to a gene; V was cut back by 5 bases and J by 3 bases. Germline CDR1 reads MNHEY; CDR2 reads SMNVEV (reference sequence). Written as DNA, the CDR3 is TGTGCCAGCAGTCCCGAGGGGCGGGAGATATACTACGAGCAGTACTTC. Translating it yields CASSPEGREIYYEQYF.

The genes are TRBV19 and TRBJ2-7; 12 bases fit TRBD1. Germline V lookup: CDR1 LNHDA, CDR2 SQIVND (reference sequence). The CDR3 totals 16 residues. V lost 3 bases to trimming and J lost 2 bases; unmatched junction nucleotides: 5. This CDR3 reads CASSMSGTGGTYEQYF. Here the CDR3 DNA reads TGTGCCAGTAGTATGTCCGGGACAGGGGGCACCTACGAGCAGTACTTC. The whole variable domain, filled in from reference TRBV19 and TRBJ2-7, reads DGGITQSPKYLFRKEGQNVTLSCEQNLNHDAMYWYRQDPGQGLRLIYYSQIVNDFQKGDIAEGYSVSREKKESFPLTVTSAQKNPTAFYLCASSMSGTGGTYEQYFGPGTRLTVT.

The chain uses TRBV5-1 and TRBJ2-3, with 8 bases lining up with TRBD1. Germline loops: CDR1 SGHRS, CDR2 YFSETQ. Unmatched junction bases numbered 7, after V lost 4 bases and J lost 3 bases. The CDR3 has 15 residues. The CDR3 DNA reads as TGCGCCAGCAGCGGACAGGGTCGGTTTACAGATACGCAGTATTTT. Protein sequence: CASSGQGRFTDTQYF.

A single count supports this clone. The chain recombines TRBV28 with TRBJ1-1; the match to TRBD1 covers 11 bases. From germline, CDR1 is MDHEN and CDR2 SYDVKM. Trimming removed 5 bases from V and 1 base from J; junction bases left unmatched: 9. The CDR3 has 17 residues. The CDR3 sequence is CASSLITGTGGNTEAFF. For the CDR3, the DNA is TGTGCCAGCAGTCTCATTACTGGGACAGGGGGGAACACTGAAGCTTTCTTT.

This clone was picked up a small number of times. The chain's CDR3 is CSVGDRGTTNEKLFF. For the CDR3, the DNA is TGCAGCGTTGGAGACAGGGGGACAACTAATGAAAAACTGTTTTTT. This chain connects TRBV29-1 to TRBJ1-4; 9 nucleotides agree with TRBD1. V dropped 4 bases and J dropped 0; count of bases not matched to a gene: 3. From germline, CDR1 is SQVTM and CDR2 ANQGSEA. The CDR3 consists of 15 residues.

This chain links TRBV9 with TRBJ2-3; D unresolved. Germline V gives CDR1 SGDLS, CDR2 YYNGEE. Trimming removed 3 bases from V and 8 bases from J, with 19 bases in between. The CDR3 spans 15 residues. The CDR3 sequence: CASSATGHTTGTQYF. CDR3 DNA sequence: TGTGCCAGCAGCGCCACGGGCCATACGACGGGTACGCAGTATTTT.

CDR3 bases: TGTGCCATCAGTGAGACCCGAACTAGCGGGAGAGCCTACAATGAGCAGTTCTTC. Protein sequence: CAISETRTSGRAYNEQFF. V and J are TRBV10-3 and TRBJ2-1; 11 nucleotides match TRBD2. From germline, CDR1 is ENHRY and CDR2 SYGVKD. V was pared by 2 bases and J by 2 bases, with 8 bases of the junction left unmatched. This CDR3 spans 18 amino acids.

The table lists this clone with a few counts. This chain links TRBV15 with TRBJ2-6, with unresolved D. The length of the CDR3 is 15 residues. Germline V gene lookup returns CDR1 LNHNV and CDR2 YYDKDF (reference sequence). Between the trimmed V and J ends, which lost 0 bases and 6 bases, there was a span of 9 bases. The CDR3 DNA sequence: TGTGCCACCAGCAGAGATCGGGCGGTGGCCAACGTCCTGACTTTC. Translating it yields CATSRDRAVANVLTF.

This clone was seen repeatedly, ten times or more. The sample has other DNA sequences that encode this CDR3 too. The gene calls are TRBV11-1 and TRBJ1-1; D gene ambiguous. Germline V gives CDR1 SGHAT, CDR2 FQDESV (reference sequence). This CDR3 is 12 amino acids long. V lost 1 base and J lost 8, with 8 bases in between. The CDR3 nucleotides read TGTGCCAGCAGCTTAGATGGCGGGGAAGCTTTCTTT. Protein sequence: CASSLDGGEAFF.

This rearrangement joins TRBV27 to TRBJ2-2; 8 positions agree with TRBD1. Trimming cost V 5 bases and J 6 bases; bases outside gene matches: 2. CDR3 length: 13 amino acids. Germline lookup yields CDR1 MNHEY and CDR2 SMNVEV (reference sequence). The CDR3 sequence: CASSPRGPGELFF. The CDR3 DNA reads TGTGCCAGCAGTCCCAGGGGGCCCGGGGAGCTGTTTTTT.

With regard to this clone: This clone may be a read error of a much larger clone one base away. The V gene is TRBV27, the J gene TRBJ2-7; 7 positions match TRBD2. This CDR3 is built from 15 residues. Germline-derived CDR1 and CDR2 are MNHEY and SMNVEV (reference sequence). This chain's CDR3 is CASIRHGAGAYGQYF. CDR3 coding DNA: TGTGCCAGCATCCGGCATGGGGCGGGAGCCTACGGGCAGTACTTC.

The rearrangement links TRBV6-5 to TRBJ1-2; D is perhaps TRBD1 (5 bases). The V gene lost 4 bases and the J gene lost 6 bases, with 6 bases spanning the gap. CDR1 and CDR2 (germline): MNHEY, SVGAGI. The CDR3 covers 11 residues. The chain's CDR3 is CASSSGDGYTF. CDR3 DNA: TGTGCCAGCAGTTCGGGGGATGGCTACACCTTC.

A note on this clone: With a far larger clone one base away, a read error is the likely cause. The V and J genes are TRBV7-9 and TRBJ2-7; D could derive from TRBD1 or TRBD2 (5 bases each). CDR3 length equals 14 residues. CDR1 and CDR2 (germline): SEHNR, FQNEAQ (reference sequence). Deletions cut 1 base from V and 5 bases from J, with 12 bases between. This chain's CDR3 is CASSLVGTSHEQYF. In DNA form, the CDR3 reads TGTGCCAGCAGCTTAGTAGGGACCAGCCACGAGCAGTACTTC.